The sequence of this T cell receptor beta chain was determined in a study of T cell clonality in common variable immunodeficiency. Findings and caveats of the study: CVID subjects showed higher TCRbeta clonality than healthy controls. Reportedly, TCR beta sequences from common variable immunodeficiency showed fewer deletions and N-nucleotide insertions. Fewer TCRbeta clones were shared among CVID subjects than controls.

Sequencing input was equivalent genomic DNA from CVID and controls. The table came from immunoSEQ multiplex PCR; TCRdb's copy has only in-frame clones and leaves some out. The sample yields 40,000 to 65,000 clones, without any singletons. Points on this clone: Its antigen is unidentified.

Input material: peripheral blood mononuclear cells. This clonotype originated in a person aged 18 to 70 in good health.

CDR3 amino acids: CASSPKGGTVSNQPQHF. The sequenced part of the CDR3 DNA is TGTGCCAGTAGTCCCAAGGGGGGGACGGTTAGCAATCAGCCC. This rearrangement joins TRBV19 to TRBJ1-5; tentatively, D is TRBD1 (6 bases). The read ends 3 residues before the CDR3 terminus; that terminus is restored from the germline J gene. V lost 5 bases, J lost 0 bases, and 17 bases lay in between. This CDR3 has 17 amino acids. Germline V gene sequence: CDR1 LNHDA, CDR2 SQIVND (reference sequence).